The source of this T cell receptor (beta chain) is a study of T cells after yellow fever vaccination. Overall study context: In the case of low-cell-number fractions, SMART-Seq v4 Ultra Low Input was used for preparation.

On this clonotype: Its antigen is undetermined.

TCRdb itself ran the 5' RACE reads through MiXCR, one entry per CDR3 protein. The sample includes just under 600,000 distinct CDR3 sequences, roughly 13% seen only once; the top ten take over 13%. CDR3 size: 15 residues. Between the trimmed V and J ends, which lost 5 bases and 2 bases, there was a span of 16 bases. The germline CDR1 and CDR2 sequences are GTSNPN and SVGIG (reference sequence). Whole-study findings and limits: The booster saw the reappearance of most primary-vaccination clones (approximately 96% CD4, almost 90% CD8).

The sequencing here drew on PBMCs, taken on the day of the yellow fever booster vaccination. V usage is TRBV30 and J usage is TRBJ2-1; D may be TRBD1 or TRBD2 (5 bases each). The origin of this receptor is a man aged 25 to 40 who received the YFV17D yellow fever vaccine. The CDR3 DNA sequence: TGTGCCTGGGGACGGTGGGGGTTACCCTACAATGAGCAGTTCTTC. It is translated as CAWGRWGLPYNEQFF.